A single TCR beta chain is shown here with its context. The sample belongs to a study of T cell changes during pregnancy in multiple sclerosis. TCRdb's table, derived via immunoSEQ multiplex PCR, lists solely in-frame clones and lacks some. Among about 28,000 clones listed, roughly 94% were seen once. V dropped 2 bases and J dropped 1 base, with 8 bases sitting between them. CDR1 is LNHDA, CDR2 SQIVND, per germline (reference sequence). This CDR3 is built from 14 residues. This sequence originates from a female donor in good health, enrolled as a control in a pregnancy study. This sample comprised peripheral blood, obtained in the first trimester of pregnancy. The chain links TRBV19 to TRBJ2-5; maybe TRBD1 (5 bases). The CDR3: CASSIRGFQETQYF. CDR3 coding DNA: TGTGCCAGTAGTATAAGGGGCTTCCAAGAGACCCAGTACTTC.